The rows below give T cell receptor beta chains drawn from one sample of a study of shared clonotypes between healthy human individuals. Profiled with immunoSEQ multiplex PCR; TCRdb holds only in-frame clones, not every one. The data show approximately 2.5 million clones, roughly 93% seen once. Material: naive CD4+ T cells from PBMCs. The receptors originated from a man between 18 and 35 years old in good health. Some clones in this sample may be carry-over from other donors' samples. The CDR3 runs from the conserved cysteine through the conserved F or W. D genes are given only for firm matches. Not all rows give a size; the values are once, few, many and, for expanded clones, a class.

D,J,V,size,DNA,CDR3
TRBD1,TRBJ1-4,TRBV28,.,TGTGCCAGCAGTCCGGGGACAGCTGAAAAACTGTTTTTT,CASSPGTAEKLFF
.,TRBJ2-6,TRBV7-3,.,TGTGCCAGCAGCTTACTTCCCGGACAGACCTTCTCTGGGGCCAACGTCCTGACTTTC,CASSLLPGQTFSGANVLTF
TRBD1,TRBJ1-2,TRBV28,once,TGTGCCAGCAGGGCGACAGGGGATCATGGCTACACCTTC,CASRATGDHGYTF
.,TRBJ1-2,TRBV5-4,.,TGTGCCAGCAGCCAAGAGACTAACTATGGCTACACCTTC,CASSQETNYGYTF
.,TRBJ1-2,TRBV2,.,TGTGCCAGCAGTCCTGAGCTTGGGTATGGCTACACCTTC,CASSPELGYGYTF
TRBD1,TRBJ1-2,TRBV6-1,.,TGTGCCAGTACTGGGACAGGGGGAGACTATGGCTACACCTTC,CASTGTGGDYGYTF
TRBD2,TRBJ2-1,TRBV29-1,once,TGCAGCGTTCGGGGGGTGAGGGTCTACAATGAGCAGTTCTTC,CSVRGVRVYNEQFF
.,TRBJ2-7,TRBV14,.,TGTGCCAGCACCCAGGGAGGCGAGCAGTACTTC,CASTQGGEQYF
TRBD1,TRBJ1-2,TRBV7-9,.,TGTGCCAGCAGCCGGGGACAGGGCGTTGGCTACACCTTC,CASSRGQGVGYTF
.,TRBJ1-4,TRBV5-4,.,TGTGCCAGCAGCTTGAGGGCCCATCGGGGTGAAAAACTGTTTTTT,CASSLRAHRGEKLFF
TRBD2,TRBJ2-1,TRBV5-1,.,TGCGCCAGCTTTCCAGCGGGAGGGCTAAGCTCCTACAATGAGCAGTTCTTC,CASFPAGGLSSYNEQFF
TRBD1,TRBJ1-3,TRBV28,.,TGTGCCAGCAAGGGGGCTCCTGGGGGTGGAAACACCATATATTTT,CASKGAPGGGNTIYF
TRBD1,TRBJ2-7,TRBV9,.,TGTGCCAGCAGCGCGGGGACAGGGAGGCTCTACGAGCAGTACTTC,CASSAGTGRLYEQYF
.,TRBJ1-4,TRBV5-1,once,TGCGCCAGCAGCACCACAAGCGCCTATGAAAAACTGTTTTTT,CASSTTSAYEKLFF
TRBD2,TRBJ2-7,TRBV19,once,TGTGCCAGTAGCTCGGGGGGGCCCGAGCAGTACTTC,CASSSGGPEQYF
.,TRBJ2-5,TRBV9,.,TGTGCCAGCAGCGTAGGGGCGGAGCAGACCCAGTACTTC,CASSVGAEQTQYF
.,TRBJ2-3,TRBV5-6,.,TGTGCCAGCAGCCCGGGGGCAGGGGGCACAGATACGCAGTATTTT,CASSPGAGGTDTQYF
.,TRBJ2-1,TRBV5-6,.,TGTGCCAGCAGCTTTATCGACAGGTACGATGAGCAGTTCTTC,CASSFIDRYDEQFF
.,TRBJ1-2,TRBV27,.,TGTGCCAGCAGTCACAGAGATAACTATGGCTACACCTTC,CASSHRDNYGYTF
TRBD1,TRBJ2-2,TRBV4-1,.,TGCGCCAGCAGCCAAGGAGGTCTCTTAGGGACAGGGAGGGCCGGGGAGCTGTTTTTT,CASSQGGLLGTGRAGELFF
TRBD2,TRBJ2-1,TRBV5-6,.,TGTGCCAGCAGCGCGGGAGGGCCGTCCGAGCAGTTCTTC,CASSAGGPSEQFF
.,TRBJ2-5,TRBV7-3,.,TGTGCCAGCAGCTGGGAGACCCAGTACTTC,CASSWETQYF
.,TRBJ2-7,TRBV29-1,.,TGCAGCGTCGGGACATCGAAATCCTACGAGCAGTACTTC,CSVGTSKSYEQYF